This TCR beta chain was sequenced in a study of T cells in Graves' hyperthyroidism and ophthalmopathy. This clonotype appeared a single time. The antigen remains unidentified. A much larger clone differs by one base, so this may be a read error. TCR beta CDR3 sequences were amplified from RNA transcripts. First-round RT-PCR targeting the TCR CDR3 was performed with the HTBI primer set. Each CDR3 protein gets one entry after TCRdb re-called the multiplex PCR reads with MiXCR. The repertoire has about 400,000 distinct CDR3 sequences, about 15% of them found once; the top ten carry 13% to 15%. Over 18 months, lack of ophthalmopathy progression marked Graves' hyperthyroidism as stable. Findings and limits, study-wide: In validation, the model predicted ophthalmopathy. These predictions came a median about 6.5 months before onset.

V was cut by 7 bases and J by 0 bases, with 11 bases left in between. The CDR3 has 13 amino acids. Germline-derived CDR1 and CDR2 are DFQATT and SNEGSKA (reference sequence). The sequenced sample was blood. The receptor comes from a woman aged 18-29 years with Graves' hyperthyroidism. This chain uses TRBV20-1 with TRBJ2-3, with D perhaps TRBD1 (5 bases). The CDR3 loop is CSVPTDSTDTQYF. As DNA, the CDR3 is TGCAGTGTCCCGACAGATAGCACAGATACGCAGTATTTT.